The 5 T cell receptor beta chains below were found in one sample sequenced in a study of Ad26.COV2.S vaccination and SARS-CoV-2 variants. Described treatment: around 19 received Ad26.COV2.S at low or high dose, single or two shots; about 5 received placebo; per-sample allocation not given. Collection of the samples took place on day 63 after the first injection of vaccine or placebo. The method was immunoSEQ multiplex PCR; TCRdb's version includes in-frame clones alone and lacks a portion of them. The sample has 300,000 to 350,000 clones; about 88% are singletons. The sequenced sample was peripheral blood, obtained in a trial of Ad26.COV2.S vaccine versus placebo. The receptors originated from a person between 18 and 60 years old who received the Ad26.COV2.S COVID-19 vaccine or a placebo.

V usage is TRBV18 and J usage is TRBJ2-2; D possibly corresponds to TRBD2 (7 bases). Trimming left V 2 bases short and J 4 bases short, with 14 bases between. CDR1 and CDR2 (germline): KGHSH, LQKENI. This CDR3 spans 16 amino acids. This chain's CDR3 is CASSPNTGRGTGELFF. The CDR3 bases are TGTGCCAGCTCACCAAACACAGGGAGGGGCACCGGGGAGCTGTTTTTT.

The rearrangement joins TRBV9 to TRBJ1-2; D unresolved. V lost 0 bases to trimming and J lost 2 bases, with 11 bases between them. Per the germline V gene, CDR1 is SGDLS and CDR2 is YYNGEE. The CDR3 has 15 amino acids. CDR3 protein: CASSVVAGVNYGYTF. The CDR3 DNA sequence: TGTGCCAGCAGCGTAGTAGCCGGGGTCAACTATGGCTACACCTTC.

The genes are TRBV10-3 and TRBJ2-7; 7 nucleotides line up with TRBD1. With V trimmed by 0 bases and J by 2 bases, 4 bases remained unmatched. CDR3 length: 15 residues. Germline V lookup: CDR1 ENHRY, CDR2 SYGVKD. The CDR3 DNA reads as TGTGCCATCAGTGAGTCTGGACAGGTCACCTACGAGCAGTACTTC. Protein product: CAISESGQVTYEQYF.

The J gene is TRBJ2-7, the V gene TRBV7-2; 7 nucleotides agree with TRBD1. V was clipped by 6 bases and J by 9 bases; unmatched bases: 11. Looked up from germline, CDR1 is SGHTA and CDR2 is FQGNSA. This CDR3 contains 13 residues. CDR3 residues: CASRPQGKGRQYF. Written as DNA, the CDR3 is TGTGCCAGCAGACCACAGGGGAAGGGCAGGCAGTACTTC. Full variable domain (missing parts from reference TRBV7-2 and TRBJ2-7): GAGVSQSPSNKVTEKGKDVELRCDPISGHTALYWYRQSLGQGLEFLIYFQGNSAPDKSGLPSDRFSAERTGGSVSTLTIQRTQQEDSAVYLCASRPQGKGRQYFGPGTRLTVT.

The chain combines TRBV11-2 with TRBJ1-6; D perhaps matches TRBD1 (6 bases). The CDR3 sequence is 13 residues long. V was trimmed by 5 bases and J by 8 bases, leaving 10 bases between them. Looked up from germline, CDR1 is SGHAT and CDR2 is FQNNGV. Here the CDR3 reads CASSGRQDSPLHF. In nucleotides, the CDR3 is TGTGCCAGCAGCGGACGACAGGATTCACCCCTCCACTTT.